The TCR beta chain described here comes from a study of control samples from healthy donors and cancer patients. This CDR3 has 15 residues. Looked up from germline, CDR1 is LNHNV and CDR2 is YYDKDF (reference sequence). The ends were cut back, 5 bases at V and 4 bases at J, with 15 bases in the middle. Sequenced by immunoSEQ multiplex PCR; TCRdb stores in-frame clones only, minus some. This sample has tens of thousands of clones; 94% occur once, and the top ten carry less than 4.5%. Input material: blood. V and J are TRBV15 and TRBJ1-3; D gene unclear. The TCR originated in a man aged 25 to 45 in good health. In DNA, the CDR3 is TGTGCCACCAGCCTCGACAACGCATCCGGAAACACCATATATTTT. As protein: CATSLDNASGNTIYF.